The 12 T cell receptor beta chains below were found in one sample sequenced in a study of persistence of HIV-infected CD4 T cells. This was the immunoSEQ version 4 assay in survey mode. This table comes from immunoSEQ multiplex PCR, and its TCRdb copy is limited to in-frame clones, with some not included. The sample consists of 37,000 or so clones, less than 90% of them appearing once. Lysates of CMV-infected fibroblasts at 8 to 10 ug/mL stimulated these cells. CD40L-negative CD69-negative CD45RO-high memory CD4+ T cells were sorted as populations depleted of antigen-responding cells. Antigens of these TCRs are unknown. The sample consisted of CD4+ T cells sorted from PBMCs after approximately 19-hour stimulation, taken from a patient who received antiretroviral therapy. Receptors originate from an adult man with HIV who was CMV-seropositive.

This clone was seen a few times. The chain couples TRBV5-4 to TRBJ2-3; maybe TRBD2 (5 bases). Trimming cost V 0 bases and J 2 bases, with 10 bases left between them. The CDR3 has 15 residues. Germline-derived CDR1 and CDR2 are SGHNT and YYREEE (reference sequence). The CDR3 loop reads CASSLAGFSTDTQYF. The CDR3 region has the DNA TGTGCCAGCAGCTTGGCGGGGTTTTCCACAGATACGCAGTATTTT.

CDR3 in DNA: TGTGCCACCAGCAAAGACAGGGCGGGGACCGGGGAGCTGTTTTTT. Its translation is CATSKDRAGTGELFF. This chain uses TRBV15 with TRBJ2-2; TRBD1 might be the D (7 bases). The CDR3 totals 15 residues. The germline V and J ends were trimmed by 4 bases and 5 bases, with 14 bases remaining between them. The germline CDR1 and CDR2 sequences are LNHNV and YYDKDF (reference sequence).

This chain links TRBV6-5 with TRBJ1-2, with 7 bases fitting TRBD1. The V and J ends lost 6 bases and 0 bases, in that order; junction bases with no gene match: 4. This CDR3 region has 14 residues. The germline gives CDR1 MNHEY, CDR2 SVGAGI. CDR3 DNA sequence: TGTGCCAGCAGCCGACAGGGTTCTAACTATGGCTACACCTTC. It specifies CASSRQGSNYGYTF.

The table lists this clone with a few counts. The V gene is TRBV25-1, the J gene TRBJ1-1; D remains ambiguous. The CDR3 has 13 amino acids. The germline V and J ends were trimmed by 4 bases and 4 bases, with 10 bases remaining between them. CDR1 is MGHDK, CDR2 SYGVNS, per germline. The DNA for the CDR3 is TGTGCCAGCAGTGCAACCCTGAGCACTGAAGCTTTCTTT. Residues: CASSATLSTEAFF.

The gene calls are TRBV4-2 and TRBJ2-6, with 7 bases identical to TRBD1. Germline CDR1 LGHNA, CDR2 YNFKEQ. J lost 1 base, V lost 1 base, and 1 base had no gene match. CDR3 length equals 16 residues. CDR3 region: CASSQVTGSGANVLTF. CDR3 nucleotides: TGTGCCAGCAGCCAAGTGACAGGGTCTGGGGCCAACGTCCTGACTTTC.

The genes are TRBV5-4 and TRBJ2-5; D perhaps matches TRBD1 (5 bases). V was trimmed by 2 bases and J by 2 bases, leaving 7 bases between them. The CDR3 is made up of 13 amino acids. The germline V gene encodes CDR1 SGHNT and CDR2 YYREEE (reference sequence). The CDR3 region has the DNA TGTGCCAGCAGCTTACAGGAGCAAGAGACCCAGTACTTC. Translation: CASSLQEQETQYF.

The CDR3 region is CASSQVDDSSYEQYF. The CDR3 DNA follows: TGTGCCAGCAGCCAAGTGGACGATAGCTCCTACGAGCAGTACTTC. The J gene is TRBJ2-7, the V gene TRBV3-1 (or the pseudogene TRBV3-2); D unclear. The CDR3 contains 15 residues. The germline gives CDR1 LGHDT, CDR2 YNNKEL (reference sequence). Trimming stripped 1 base from V and 0 bases from J, with 10 bases between.

The chain joins TRBV19 to TRBJ1-1, with D uncertain. Deletions cut 5 bases from V and 3 bases from J, with 10 bases between. This CDR3 contains 13 residues. Germline V lookup: CDR1 LNHDA, CDR2 SQIVND (reference sequence). The CDR3 DNA is TGTGCCAGTAGTGGGGTGCCTGACACTGAAGCTTTCTTT. This codes for CASSGVPDTEAFF.

This chain joins TRBV29-1 and TRBJ2-7, with D hard to call. This CDR3 region has 12 residues. Germline values: CDR1 SQVTM, CDR2 ANQGSEA. V was clipped by 1 base and J by 0 bases, with 4 bases between them. The chain's CDR3 is CSVEVSSYEQYF. The DNA for the CDR3 is TGCAGCGTTGAAGTCTCCTCCTACGAGCAGTACTTC.

This chain joins TRBV5-1 and TRBJ1-1; D unresolved. The germline V and J ends were trimmed by 5 bases and 4 bases, with 15 bases remaining between them. This CDR3 has 14 residues. CDR1 is SGHRS and CDR2 is YFSETQ in the germline V gene. The CDR3 DNA reads TGCGCCAGCAGTTCTAGGAGTGGAGGCACTGAAGCTTTCTTT. Protein: CASSSRSGGTEAFF.

This rearrangement joins TRBV18 to TRBJ1-1; D may be TRBD1 (5 bases). Germline assignment: CDR1 KGHSH and CDR2 LQKENI. The CDR3 has 13 residues. The V gene lost 4 bases and the J gene lost 7 bases, with 13 bases spanning the gap. CDR3 sequence reads: CASSLTDRFEAFF. CDR3 nucleotides: TGTGCCAGCTCACTGACCGACAGATTTGAAGCTTTCTTT.

This clone was picked up one time. The chain links TRBV6-5 to TRBJ2-7; 7 bases map to TRBD2. CDR1 and CDR2 from the germline V gene are MNHEY and SVGAGI. Trimming removed 5 bases from V and 1 base from J; junction bases left unmatched: 5. The CDR3 is 14 residues long. CDR3 sequence reads: CASSRTGGSYEQYF. The CDR3 nucleotides are TGTGCCAGCAGTAGGACGGGAGGATCCTACGAGCAGTACTTC.